The T cell receptor (beta chain) under discussion was sequenced for a study of CD8 T cells in Susac syndrome. The study, taken as a whole, reports: The study conceded that its TCR sequencing and HLA analysis involved relatively few individuals.

Sequencing of TCR beta was carried out in blood CD8+ and CD4+ T cells. Negative isolation was used for CD8+ and CD4+ T cells and FACS enrichment for TEMRA cells. RNA in amounts of about 0.45 to 1 ug was reverse transcribed with random hexamers. Amplification of TCR beta CDR3 was carried out by immunoSEQ multiplex PCR, which covered 54 Vbeta and 13 Jbeta segments. In TCRdb, the immunoSEQ multiplex PCR reads were re-called with MiXCR into one record per CDR3 protein. Of approximately 170,000 distinct CDR3 sequences in the sample, just over 90% were seen once. CDR1 and CDR2 (germline): LNHDA, SQIVND (reference sequence). The CDR3 is made up of 16 amino acids. J lost 5 bases, V lost 8 bases, and 14 bases had no gene match. As to this clonotype: Its matching antigen is unknown.

Sequenced material: CD4+ T cells from PBMCs. This chain connects TRBV19 to TRBJ2-2, with 7 bases fitting TRBD1. This clonotype originated in a human donor in good health. In DNA form, the CDR3 reads TGTGCCAGTTCCGGCCGGACAGGAGTAATTACCGGGGAGCTGTTTTTT. It codes for CASSGRTGVITGELFF.